This T cell receptor beta chain was obtained from a study of OX40 agonist ivuxolimab in advanced cancers. V dropped 4 bases and J dropped 5 bases, with 14 bases sitting between them. The germline CDR1 and CDR2 sequences are SQVTM and ANQGSEA. The CDR3 covers 13 residues. Clones were sequenced by immunoSEQ multiplex PCR, and TCRdb holds only the in-frame ones, with some missing. This repertoire shows 70,000 or so clones, 87% found once; its top ten account for 1.3%. The chain uses TRBV29-1 and TRBJ2-5, with D uncertain. The source material was CD4+ or CD8+ T cells sorted from blood, sampled in a trial of the OX40 agonist ivuxolimab. This TCR was sampled from an adult with an advanced solid tumor such as melanoma, head and neck, liver or kidney cancer. The CDR3 reads CSVGGWGSETQYF. The CDR3 region has the DNA TGCAGCGTTGGTGGGTGGGGATCGGAGACCCAGTACTTC.